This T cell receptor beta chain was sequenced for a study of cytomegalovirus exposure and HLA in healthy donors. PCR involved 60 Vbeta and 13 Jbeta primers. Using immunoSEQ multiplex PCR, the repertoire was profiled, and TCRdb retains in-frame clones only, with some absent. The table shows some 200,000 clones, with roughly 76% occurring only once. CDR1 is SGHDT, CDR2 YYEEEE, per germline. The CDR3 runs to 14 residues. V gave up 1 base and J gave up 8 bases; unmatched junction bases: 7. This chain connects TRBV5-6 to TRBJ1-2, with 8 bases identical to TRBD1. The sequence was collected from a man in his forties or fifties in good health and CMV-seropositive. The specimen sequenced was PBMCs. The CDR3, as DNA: TGTGCCAGCAGCTTGTACCAGGGGGCAGCGGGCTACACCTTC. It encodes CASSLYQGAAGYTF.